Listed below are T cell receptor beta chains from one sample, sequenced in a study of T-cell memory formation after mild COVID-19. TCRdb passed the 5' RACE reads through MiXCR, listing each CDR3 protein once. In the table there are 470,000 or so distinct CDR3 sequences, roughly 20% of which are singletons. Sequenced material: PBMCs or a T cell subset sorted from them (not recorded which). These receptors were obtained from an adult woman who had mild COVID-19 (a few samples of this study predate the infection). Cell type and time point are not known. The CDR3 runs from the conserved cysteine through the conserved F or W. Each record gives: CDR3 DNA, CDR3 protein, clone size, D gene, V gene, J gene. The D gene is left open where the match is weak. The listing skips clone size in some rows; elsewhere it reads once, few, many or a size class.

cdr3_nt: TGTGCCAGCAGCGGAGCAGGACTGCTTAATCAGCCCCAGCATTTT
cdr3_aa: CASSGAGLLNQPQHF
clone_size: .
d_call: .
v_call: TRBV5-6
j_call: TRBJ1-5

cdr3_nt: TGTGCCAGCAGAGGGGCAGTAATACAAGAGACCCAGTACTTC
cdr3_aa: CASRGAVIQETQYF
clone_size: few
d_call: .
v_call: TRBV21-1
j_call: TRBJ2-5

cdr3_nt: TGTGCCAGCAGTTACCCGGGACAGCTGAACACTGAAGCTTTCTTT
cdr3_aa: CASSYPGQLNTEAFF
clone_size: .
d_call: TRBD1
v_call: TRBV12-3/TRBV12-4
j_call: TRBJ1-1

cdr3_nt: TGTGCCAGCAAAAGACAGGTAGCGAACACCGGGGAGCTGTTTTTT
cdr3_aa: CASKRQVANTGELFF
clone_size: once
d_call: .
v_call: TRBV2
j_call: TRBJ2-2

cdr3_nt: TGTGCCAGCAGGTCCGGGACAGGGTTTTCAGAGACCCAGTACTTC
cdr3_aa: CASRSGTGFSETQYF
clone_size: .
d_call: TRBD1
v_call: TRBV6-1
j_call: TRBJ2-5

cdr3_nt: TGTGCCAGCAGTTTCAGGGGAGGGAACAATCAGCCCCAGCATTTT
cdr3_aa: CASSFRGGNNQPQHF
clone_size: .
d_call: .
v_call: TRBV12-3/TRBV12-4
j_call: TRBJ1-5

cdr3_nt: TGTGCCAGCAGCCTTACTAGCGCCACAGATACGCAGTATTTT
cdr3_aa: CASSLTSATDTQYF
clone_size: few
d_call: TRBD2
v_call: TRBV5-6
j_call: TRBJ2-3

cdr3_nt: TGTGCCAGCTCACCATACAGGGGAGGTCAGCCCCAGCATTTT
cdr3_aa: CASSPYRGGQPQHF
clone_size: .
d_call: TRBD1
v_call: TRBV18
j_call: TRBJ1-5

cdr3_nt: TGTGCCAGCACTTTGTGGGGGCGCGTGGCTGAAGCTTTCTTT
cdr3_aa: CASTLWGRVAEAFF
clone_size: .
d_call: .
v_call: TRBV6-2/TRBV6-3
j_call: TRBJ1-1

cdr3_nt: TGTGCCAGCACCCGGGAAGCGGGATACGAGCAGTACTTC
cdr3_aa: CASTREAGYEQYF
clone_size: .
d_call: TRBD2
v_call: TRBV7-9
j_call: TRBJ2-7

cdr3_nt: TGTGCCAGCAGCCGCGATTCTAGGAACATTCAGTACTTC
cdr3_aa: CASSRDSRNIQYF
clone_size: .
d_call: .
v_call: TRBV3-1
j_call: TRBJ2-4

cdr3_nt: TGCGCCAGCAGCTCCCAAGAGACCCAGTACTTC
cdr3_aa: CASSSQETQYF
clone_size: many
d_call: .
v_call: TRBV5-1
j_call: TRBJ2-5

cdr3_nt: TGCGCCAGCAGGGGGACAGGGGAAGCAACTAATGAAAAACTGTTTTTT
cdr3_aa: CASRGTGEATNEKLFF
clone_size: .
d_call: TRBD1
v_call: TRBV5-1
j_call: TRBJ1-4

cdr3_nt: TGTGCTAGCAGGGGGGCCCCCGAGGGAGAGACCCAGTACTTC
cdr3_aa: CASRGAPEGETQYF
clone_size: .
d_call: .
v_call: TRBV7-7
j_call: TRBJ2-5

cdr3_nt: TGTGCCAGCTCTGAAGGGGCCGCGAGCACAGATACGCAGTATTTT
cdr3_aa: CASSEGAASTDTQYF
clone_size: .
d_call: .
v_call: TRBV18
j_call: TRBJ2-3

cdr3_nt: TGCGCCAGCAGTCAATCCCCTTCGGGACAGGGGAACACCGGGGAGCTGTTTTTT
cdr3_aa: CASSQSPSGQGNTGELFF
clone_size: once
d_call: TRBD1
v_call: TRBV23-1
j_call: TRBJ2-2

cdr3_nt: TGTGCCTGGACAGAAGGCTCCTACGAGCAGTACTTC
cdr3_aa: CAWTEGSYEQYF
clone_size: few
d_call: .
v_call: TRBV30
j_call: TRBJ2-7

cdr3_nt: TGCAGCTCTCAGGGGGCAGGGGAGACCCAGTACTTC
cdr3_aa: CSSQGAGETQYF
clone_size: .
d_call: TRBD1
v_call: TRBV20-1
j_call: TRBJ2-5

cdr3_nt: TGCGCCAGCAGTTTTGGGAATTCGGGACAGGGGGAAGCTTTCTTT
cdr3_aa: CASSFGNSGQGEAFF
clone_size: few
d_call: TRBD1
v_call: TRBV5-1
j_call: TRBJ1-1

cdr3_nt: TGCGCCAGCAGCCAAGTTTATGCGCAGGGTGGGGGAGAGACCCAGTACTTC
cdr3_aa: CASSQVYAQGGGETQYF
clone_size: few
d_call: .
v_call: TRBV4-3
j_call: TRBJ2-5

cdr3_nt: TGCGCCAGCAGACCCCTGAAGTTTGATTTGGGCAATCAGCCCCAGCATTTT
cdr3_aa: CASRPLKFDLGNQPQHF
clone_size: few
d_call: .
v_call: TRBV5-1
j_call: TRBJ1-5

cdr3_nt: TGTGCCAGCACGACGCCGAACGAGGGGGCTTGGGAGCAGTACTTC
cdr3_aa: CASTTPNEGAWEQYF
clone_size: few
d_call: TRBD1
v_call: TRBV6-2/TRBV6-3
j_call: TRBJ2-7

cdr3_nt: TGTGCCAGCAGCCCGGTTAGGGGGGACACTGAAGCTTTCTTT
cdr3_aa: CASSPVRGDTEAFF
clone_size: few
d_call: .
v_call: TRBV7-9
j_call: TRBJ1-1

cdr3_nt: TGTGCCAGCAGCTCCAGAGGGGACAGGCGCACAGATACGCAGTATTTT
cdr3_aa: CASSSRGDRRTDTQYF
clone_size: few
d_call: TRBD1
v_call: TRBV7-6
j_call: TRBJ2-3

cdr3_nt: TGTGCCAGCAGCTTACGACAGGGTTCCTATAATTCACCCCTCCACTTT
cdr3_aa: CASSLRQGSYNSPLHF
clone_size: few
d_call: TRBD1
v_call: TRBV11-2
j_call: TRBJ1-6

cdr3_nt: TGTGCCAGCTCACCCTCCCCGGGAAGCTCCTACGAGCAGTACTTC
cdr3_aa: CASSPSPGSSYEQYF
clone_size: .
d_call: .
v_call: TRBV18
j_call: TRBJ2-7

cdr3_nt: TGCAGCGTTGCCGACACTGAAGCTTTCTTT
cdr3_aa: CSVADTEAFF
clone_size: .
d_call: .
v_call: TRBV29-1
j_call: TRBJ1-1

cdr3_nt: TGTGCCAGCAGCGTACGGGCGGGGAGGAAAGAGACCCAGTACTTC
cdr3_aa: CASSVRAGRKETQYF
clone_size: few
d_call: .
v_call: TRBV9
j_call: TRBJ2-5

cdr3_nt: TGTGCCACCAGTGACGGGCACCGGGCGCTCACTGAAGCTTTCTTT
cdr3_aa: CATSDGHRALTEAFF
clone_size: .
d_call: .
v_call: TRBV24-1
j_call: TRBJ1-1

cdr3_nt: TGTGCCACCAGCTCCGACAGGGTTACCTCCTACGAGCAGTACTTC
cdr3_aa: CATSSDRVTSYEQYF
clone_size: .
d_call: TRBD1
v_call: TRBV15
j_call: TRBJ2-7

cdr3_nt: TGTGCCAGCAACTCTAGAGGGGAAGAGACCCAGTACTTC
cdr3_aa: CASNSRGEETQYF
clone_size: .
d_call: .
v_call: TRBV12-3/TRBV12-4
j_call: TRBJ2-5

cdr3_nt: TGCAGTGCTAGACTTGCGGGGGGGCTCAATGAGCAGTTCTTC
cdr3_aa: CSARLAGGLNEQFF
clone_size: few
d_call: TRBD2
v_call: TRBV20-1
j_call: TRBJ2-1